The T cell receptor beta chain under discussion was sequenced for a study of shared clonotypes between healthy human individuals. Repertoires were generated with immunoSEQ multiplex PCR, while TCRdb's copy carries only in-frame clones and drops some. The repertoire holds around 1.4 million clones, with roughly 98.5% as singletons. The CDR3 totals 15 residues. Trimming took 3 bases from V and 6 from J; bases not matched to a gene: 10. Per germline, CDR1 KGHSH and CDR2 LQKENI. Source material: naive CD4+ T cells sorted from blood. Subset reported: CD45RA+ positively selected. The clonotype comes from a man younger than 45 in good health. The chain couples TRBV18 to TRBJ2-7; 8 nucleotides match TRBD1. For the CDR3, the DNA is TGTGCCAGCTCACCTTTGGGGACAGGTGAAGGCGAGCAGTACTTC. It codes for CASSPLGTGEGEQYF.